These 4 T cell receptor beta chains were all obtained from the same sample, sequenced in a study of identical twins. One entry per CDR3 protein, called by TCRdb with MiXCR from the 5' RACE reads. The sample holds 450,000 to 600,000 distinct CDR3 sequences, about 20% seen once. The data also belong to a second study, concerning yellow fever vaccine responses in identical twins.

Input material: CD4+ T cells sorted from blood. These receptors originate from a woman aged 18-35 years in good health.

The V gene is TRBV6-6, the J gene TRBJ2-7; a weak D match, TRBD1 (5 bases). The germline V gene encodes CDR1 MNHNY and CDR2 SVGAGI (reference sequence). V dropped 2 bases and J dropped 3 bases, with 8 bases sitting between them. The CDR3 runs 13 residues. CDR3 DNA: TGTGCCAGCAGTTACCGGCAGGGCTACGAGCAGTACGTC. Its protein is CASSYRQGYEQYV.

The genes are TRBV10-3 and TRBJ2-1; 9 positions match TRBD2. The germline V gene has CDR1 ENHRY and CDR2 SYGVKD. This CDR3 has 17 residues. J was trimmed by 8 bases and V by 3 bases; bases with no gene match: 14. The CDR3, as DNA: TGTGCCATCAGTGAAACGTTAGGGCTAGCGGGACTGGATGAGCAGTTCTTC. This sequence encodes CAISETLGLAGLDEQFF.

The chain joins TRBV10-3 to TRBJ2-5; no firm D call. Deletions cut 11 bases from V and 5 bases from J, with 18 bases between. Germline assignment: CDR1 ENHRY and CDR2 SYGVKD. The CDR3 length is 13 residues. CDR3 nucleotide sequence: TGTGCCGCCGTCGGCGGTTTGCAGGAGACCCAGTACTTC. This gives the protein CAAVGGLQETQYF.

The rearrangement uses TRBV25-1 and TRBJ1-2; 9 bases are a match to TRBD1. Germline V CDR1 and CDR2: MGHDK, SYGVNS. The CDR3 totals 14 residues. The ends lost 5 bases at V and 4 bases at J; junction bases unmatched: 5. DNA for the CDR3: TGTGCCAGCAGTTGGGGGGACAGGGCCTATGGCTACACCTTC. Its translation: CASSWGDRAYGYTF.